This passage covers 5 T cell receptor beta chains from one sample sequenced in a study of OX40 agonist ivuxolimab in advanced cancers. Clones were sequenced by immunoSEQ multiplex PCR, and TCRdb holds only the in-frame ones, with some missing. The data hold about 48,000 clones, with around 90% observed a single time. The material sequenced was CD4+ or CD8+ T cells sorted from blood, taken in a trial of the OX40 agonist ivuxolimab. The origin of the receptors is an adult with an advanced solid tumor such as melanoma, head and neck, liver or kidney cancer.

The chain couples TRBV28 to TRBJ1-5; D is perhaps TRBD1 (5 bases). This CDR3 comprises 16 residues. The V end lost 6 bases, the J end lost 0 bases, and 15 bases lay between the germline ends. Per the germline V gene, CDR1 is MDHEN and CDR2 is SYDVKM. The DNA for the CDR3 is TGTGCCAGCAGAGAGACAGTGATGAATAGCAATCAGCCCCAGCATTTT. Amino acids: CASRETVMNSNQPQHF.

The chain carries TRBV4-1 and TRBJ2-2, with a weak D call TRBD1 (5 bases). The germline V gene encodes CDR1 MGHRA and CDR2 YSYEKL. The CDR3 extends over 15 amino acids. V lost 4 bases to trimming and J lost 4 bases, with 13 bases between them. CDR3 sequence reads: CASSRNPGITGELFF. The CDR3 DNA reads TGCGCCAGCAGCCGAAACCCAGGGATCACCGGGGAGCTGTTTTTT.

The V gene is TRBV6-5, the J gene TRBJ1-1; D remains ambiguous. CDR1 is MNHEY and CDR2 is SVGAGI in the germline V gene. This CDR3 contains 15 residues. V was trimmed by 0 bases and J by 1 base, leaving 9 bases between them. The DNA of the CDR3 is TGTGCCAGCAGTTACTCAGAGACGGGGAACACTGAAGCTTTCTTT. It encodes CASSYSETGNTEAFF.

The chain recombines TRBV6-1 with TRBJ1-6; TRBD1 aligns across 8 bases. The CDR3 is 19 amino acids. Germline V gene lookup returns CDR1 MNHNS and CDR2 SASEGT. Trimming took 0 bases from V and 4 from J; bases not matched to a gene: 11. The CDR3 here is CASSEAGQVVESYNSPLHF. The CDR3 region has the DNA TGTGCCAGCAGTGAAGCGGGACAGGTGGTGGAGTCTTATAATTCACCCCTCCACTTT.

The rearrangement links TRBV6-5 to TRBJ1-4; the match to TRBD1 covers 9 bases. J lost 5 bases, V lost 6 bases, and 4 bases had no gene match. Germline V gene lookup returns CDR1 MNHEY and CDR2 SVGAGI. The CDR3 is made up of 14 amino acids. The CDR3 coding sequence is TGTGCCAGCAGCCACGGACAGGGGAATGAAAAACTGTTTTTT. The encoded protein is CASSHGQGNEKLFF.